This T cell receptor (beta chain) derives from a study of blood T cell repertoires in COVID-19. Whole-study context: Some COVID-19 samples were acute and others convalescent; all came from the United States, Italy and Spain. Sample material is recorded as cDNA or gDNA derived from T cells, B-cell-depleted T cells, or PBMCs.

The V gene end was trimmed by 5 bases and the J gene end by 3 bases; junction bases not matched to a gene: 5. CDR1 and CDR2 from the germline V gene are MDHEN and SYDVKM. The CDR3 consists of 15 residues. Original processing methods: From reference gene primer amplification, estimates of nucleated cell counts were derived. Sequenced by immunoSEQ multiplex PCR; TCRdb stores in-frame clones only, minus some. V and J calls and clone size follow that table, whereas D and trimming were derived from the DNA. The sample records 25,000 to 35,000 clones, 90% being singletons. Input material: peripheral blood. The receptor comes from a human donor in a cohort sampled during active COVID-19. This chain links TRBV28 with TRBJ2-7; 12 nucleotides match TRBD2. The CDR3 nucleotides are TGTGCCAGCAGTGCCGGACTAGCGGGGATCTACGAGCAGTACTTC. Translation gives CASSAGLAGIYEQYF.